These 30 T cell receptor beta chains came from one sample sequenced in a study of human T cells and chemical hapten exposure. TCRdb re-called the RACE reads with MiXCR, one entry per CDR3 protein. The sample consists of more than 30,000 distinct CDR3 sequences, 5.5% to 8% of them appearing once. The time point: patch test 1, 2 weeks after DPC sensitization. As to treatment: therapeutic diphenylcyclopropenone sensitization with weekly scalp DPC. From whole blood left unfractionated, total RNA was extracted. Sequencing used whole blood, obtained in connection with sensitization to the hapten diphenylcyclopropenone (DPC). The receptors originated from a woman aged 30 to 39 with alopecia areata. Some clones in this sample may be carry-over from other donors' samples.

This clonotype has a single count. V is TRBV5-4 and J is TRBJ2-3, with unresolved D. Germline V gives CDR1 SGHNT, CDR2 YYREEE (reference sequence). The CDR3 contains 15 residues. V lost 4 bases, J lost 2 bases, and 14 bases lay in between. In nucleotides, the CDR3 is TGTGCCAGCAGCCCGACTTCTACCCTCACAGATACGCAGTATTTT. This encodes CASSPTSTLTDTQYF.

This clonotype was observed many times. The V and J genes are TRBV6-5 and TRBJ1-6, with D perhaps TRBD1 (6 bases). Trimming took 0 bases from V and 9 from J, leaving 12 bases between them. Germline-derived CDR1 and CDR2 are MNHEY and SVGAGI. The CDR3 is 15 residues long. CDR3 residues: CASSYSSGVRSPLHF. The CDR3 nucleotides read TGTGCCAGCAGTTACTCGTCAGGGGTTCGTTCACCCCTCCACTTT.

The sample holds a few counts of this clonotype. The genes are TRBV7-9 and TRBJ2-7; D ambiguous. Germline V gene lookup returns CDR1 SEHNR and CDR2 FQNEAQ (reference sequence). The CDR3 runs 13 residues. The germline V and J ends were trimmed by 0 bases and 6 bases, with 9 bases remaining between them. CDR3 DNA: TGTGCCAGCAGCTTAGCCCAAGGGCCCGAGCAGTACTTC. Encoded protein: CASSLAQGPEQYF.

This clonotype was counted once. This clone may be a read error of a much larger clone one base away. The chain couples TRBV4-3 to TRBJ2-7; 9 bases align to TRBD2. The CDR3 extends over 15 amino acids. The germline V gene has CDR1 LGHNA and CDR2 YSLEER. For the CDR3, the DNA is TGCGCCAGCAGCCAAGACGGGACTAGCTACTACGAGAAGTACTTC. Its translation: CASSQDGTSYYEKYF.

This chain connects TRBV20-1 to TRBJ2-2; 10 positions agree with TRBD2. Germline trimming cut 0 bases from V and 3 bases from J; bases unmatched to any gene: 4. The CDR3 is 16 residues long. Germline CDR1 and CDR2: DFQATT and SNEGSKA (reference sequence). The CDR3 nucleotides are TGCAGTGCTAGAGAGAGCGGGGGGGCCGACACCGGGGAGCTGTTTTTT. Its protein product is CSARESGGADTGELFF.

This clonotype was found a few times. The chain has TRBV27 and TRBJ2-2; the D gene is possibly TRBD1 (7 bases). This CDR3 contains 16 residues. Per germline, CDR1 MNHEY and CDR2 SMNVEV (reference sequence). The germline V and J ends were trimmed by 3 bases and 7 bases, with 18 bases remaining between them. The CDR3 DNA is TGTGCCAGCAGTTTTTCGACAGGGAGGCGTATCGGGGAGCTGTTTTTT. Translation: CASSFSTGRRIGELFF.

V gene TRBV4-3 combines with J gene TRBJ1-3; a weak D match, TRBD1 (6 bases). This CDR3 region has 16 residues. Germline CDR1 LGHNA, CDR2 YSLEER. V was cut by 2 bases and J by 2 bases, with 13 bases left in between. The CDR3 sequence is CASSQFSQGPGNTIYF. In DNA form, the CDR3 reads TGCGCCAGCAGCCAATTTTCCCAGGGGCCTGGAAACACCATATATTTT.

The chain carries TRBV24-1 and TRBJ2-1, with TRBD1 matching 7 bases. This CDR3 is built from 15 residues. Germline V gene sequence: CDR1 KGHDR, CDR2 SFDVKD. V lost 4 bases to trimming and J lost 10 bases; unmatched junction nucleotides: 12. CDR3 sequence reads: CATSDSGTETREQFF. CDR3 in DNA: TGTGCCACCAGTGACTCCGGGACAGAGACCCGAGAGCAGTTCTTC.

The sample holds many counts of this clonotype. V gene TRBV3-1 combines with J gene TRBJ2-3; D is unresolved. From germline, CDR1 is LGHDT and CDR2 YNNKEL (reference sequence). CDR3 length: 13 amino acids. V was clipped by 0 bases and J by 8 bases, with 9 bases between them. The CDR3 region is CASSQDLVATQYF. The CDR3 DNA follows: TGTGCCAGCAGCCAAGATTTGGTTGCTACGCAGTATTTT.

This clonotype was observed many times. The chain carries TRBV20-1 and TRBJ2-3, with D hard to call. Germline V gene data show CDR1 as DFQATT and CDR2 as SNEGSKA (reference sequence). The CDR3 covers 13 residues. V was pared by 0 bases and J by 2 bases, with 6 bases between. The CDR3 spells CSARDTATDTQYF. The CDR3 DNA reads TGCAGTGCTAGAGACACCGCCACAGATACGCAGTATTTT.

In this sample, this clonotype turned up many times. The chain uses TRBV6-5 and TRBJ2-1; TRBD1 is a possible D gene (5 bases). V was trimmed by 4 bases and J by 10 bases, leaving 20 bases between them. This CDR3 comprises 15 residues. CDR1 is MNHEY and CDR2 is SVGAGI in the germline V gene. The CDR3 DNA follows: TGTGCCAGCAGTTTCTTTGGGGCTAGTCAGGGCGAGCAGTTCTTC. Protein product: CASSFFGASQGEQFF.

This clonotype was seen repeatedly, ten times or more. The chain joins TRBV6-6 to TRBJ1-1, with a possible D match to TRBD1 (6 bases). The CDR3 loop spans 14 amino acids. Germline lookup yields CDR1 MNHNY and CDR2 SVGAGI (reference sequence). The V gene lost 2 bases and the J gene lost 7 bases, with 14 bases spanning the gap. CDR3 amino acids: CASSYQSRGGEAFF. In DNA, the CDR3 is TGTGCCAGCAGTTACCAAAGCAGGGGAGGTGAAGCTTTCTTT.

This clonotype has ten or more counts. V gene TRBV14 combines with J gene TRBJ1-1, with 11 bases lining up with TRBD1. The CDR3 loop spans 15 amino acids. V was pared by 4 bases and J by 1 base, with 2 bases of the junction left unmatched. CDR1 and CDR2 (germline): SGHDN, FVKESK. The CDR3 region has the DNA TGTGCCAGCAGCCGGACAGGGGGCCCGAACACTGAAGCTTTCTTT. Translating it yields CASSRTGGPNTEAFF.

The chain has TRBV5-5 and TRBJ2-6; D is perhaps TRBD2 (7 bases). The CDR3 extends over 18 amino acids. V lost 4 bases to trimming and J lost 0 bases, with 17 bases between them. Per germline, CDR1 SGHKS and CDR2 YYEKEE (reference sequence). This CDR3 is CASSPSGGRHSGANVLTF. The CDR3 nucleotides are TGTGCCAGCAGCCCTTCCGGGGGGCGCCACTCTGGGGCCAACGTCCTGACTTTC.

The rearrangement joins TRBV7-8 to TRBJ2-3, with a weak D call TRBD2 (5 bases). CDR3 length equals 19 residues. CDR1 SGHVS and CDR2 FQNEAQ come from the germline V gene. The V end lost 1 base, the J end lost 4 bases, and 24 bases lay between the germline ends. This chain's CDR3 is CASSLVSSDSKYGADTQYF. The CDR3 DNA reads as TGTGCCAGCAGCTTAGTGAGTTCGGACTCGAAATATGGTGCAGATACGCAGTATTTT.

This clonotype was counted at least ten times. This chain uses TRBV6-6 with TRBJ1-6; D possibly corresponds to TRBD1 (5 bases). The CDR3 sequence is 17 residues long. V lost 2 bases and J 0 bases, leaving 11 bases between the germline ends. Germline values: CDR1 MNHNY, CDR2 SVGAGI (reference sequence). This chain's CDR3 is CASSYERQSSYNSPLHF. Written as DNA, the CDR3 is TGTGCCAGCAGTTACGAGAGACAGAGCTCCTATAATTCACCCCTCCACTTT.

Many counts were recorded for this clonotype. The chain uses TRBV6-4 and TRBJ2-2; 7 bases are a match to TRBD1. The CDR3 has 13 amino acids. Germline values: CDR1 MRHNA, CDR2 SNTAGT. Germline trimming cut 5 bases from V and 5 bases from J; bases unmatched to any gene: 2. DNA of the CDR3: TGTGCCAGCAGTAACAGGGGAACCGGGGAGCTGTTTTTT. It translates to CASSNRGTGELFF.

By sample share, this clonotype is large. V usage is TRBV4-3 and J usage is TRBJ2-3; 12 bases line up with TRBD2. This CDR3 comprises 16 residues. Germline CDR1 is LGHNA and CDR2 is YSLEER. Trimming took 0 bases from V and 4 from J; bases not matched to a gene: 2. The CDR3 DNA reads as TGCGCCAGCAGCCAAGATCTAGCGGGGGGGCCAGATACGCAGTATTTT. Translated, it gives CASSQDLAGGPDTQYF.

Many counts were recorded for this clonotype. The chain uses TRBV14 and TRBJ1-1; D is perhaps TRBD1 (6 bases). The length of the CDR3 is 15 residues. Trimming took 3 bases from V and 1 from J, leaving 12 bases between them. Per the germline V gene, CDR1 is SGHDN and CDR2 is FVKESK. The CDR3 DNA follows: TGTGCCAGCAGCCAGGCCGGGACAAAGAACACTGAAGCTTTCTTT. The encoded protein is CASSQAGTKNTEAFF.

This clonotype has a count of ten or more. V gene TRBV7-2 combines with J gene TRBJ2-5; TRBD2 aligns across 7 bases. V shed 2 bases, J shed 2 bases, and the junction held 5 bases outside the gene matches. This CDR3 comprises 15 residues. Looked up from germline, CDR1 is SGHTA and CDR2 is FQGNSA. Here the CDR3 DNA reads TGTGCCAGCAGCTTATGGGGAGGGCTTCAAGAGACCCAGTACTTC. Its protein is CASSLWGGLQETQYF.

CDR3: CASSGLAGGQETQYF. Written as DNA, the CDR3 is TGTGCCAGCAGTGGACTAGCGGGGGGGCAAGAGACCCAGTACTTC. This sequence joins TRBV6-1 and TRBJ2-5; 14 nucleotides align to TRBD2. Germline V CDR1 and CDR2: MNHNS, SASEGT. CDR3 size: 15 residues. Trimming took 4 bases from V and 2 from J; bases not matched to a gene: 0.

In this sample, this clonotype turned up many times. The rearrangement uses TRBV20-1 and TRBJ2-7; D may be TRBD2 (7 bases). Trimming took off 0 bases at V and 0 bases at J, with 15 bases between the two ends. Per the germline V gene, CDR1 is DFQATT and CDR2 is SNEGSKA (reference sequence). This CDR3 has 16 amino acids. The DNA for the CDR3 is TGCAGTGCTAGAGATCCGCGGGGGCTTAGCTCCTACGAGCAGTACTTC. Translation gives CSARDPRGLSSYEQYF.

The chain links TRBV28 to TRBJ2-5; 12 bases match TRBD2. Germline assignment: CDR1 MDHEN and CDR2 SYDVKM. This CDR3 is 16 amino acids long. V lost 3 bases, J lost 5 bases, and 7 bases stayed unmatched. CDR3 amino acids: CASSFYLAGGRETQYF. The CDR3 nucleotides are TGTGCCAGCAGTTTCTACCTAGCGGGGGGGCGTGAGACCCAGTACTTC.

This clonotype was detected ten times or more. J is TRBJ2-1 and V is TRBV7-2, with D possibly matching TRBD2 (5 bases). This CDR3 is 15 amino acids long. Trimming cost V 0 bases and J 0 bases, with 6 bases left between them. Germline CDR1 reads SGHTA; CDR2 reads FQGNSA. The CDR3 protein is CASSLAGSSYNEQFF. CDR3 in DNA: TGTGCCAGCAGCTTAGCGGGGAGCTCCTACAATGAGCAGTTCTTC.

This clonotype was seen only a few times. This chain links TRBV6-1 with TRBJ2-7; D is perhaps TRBD2 (5 bases). Germline V gene data show CDR1 as MNHNS and CDR2 as SASEGT. CDR3 length equals 13 residues. V dropped 7 bases and J dropped 2 bases, with 12 bases sitting between them. The CDR3 loop reads CASIGGQPYEQYF. The CDR3 DNA follows: TGTGCCAGCATCGGCGGGCAGCCCTACGAGCAGTACTTC.

This clonotype was found a few times. The J gene is TRBJ1-4, the V gene TRBV7-9, with TRBD1 matching over 8 bases. In germline, CDR1 is SEHNR, CDR2 FQNEAQ (reference sequence). This CDR3 spans 15 amino acids. The junction had 6 bases not matched to a gene; V was cut back by 1 base and J by 8 bases. For the CDR3, the DNA is TGTGCCAGCAGCTTAGACAGGACAGGGCCCGAAAAACTGTTTTTT. Translated: CASSLDRTGPEKLFF.

This clonotype came up a few times. J is TRBJ1-2 and V is TRBV2; the D is unclear. This CDR3 region has 13 residues. Trimming removed 4 bases from V and 4 bases from J, with 10 bases in between. The germline V gene encodes CDR1 SNHLY and CDR2 FYNNEI. The CDR3 bases are TGTGCCAGCAGTGTTTCCCCTGGCTATGGCTACACCTTC. This encodes CASSVSPGYGYTF. Looking up the rest from reference TRBV2 and TRBJ1-2 gives the full variable domain: EPEVTQTPSHQVTQMGQEVILRCVPISNHLYFYWYRQILGQKVEFLVSFYNNEISEKSEIFDDQFSVERPDGSNFTLKIRSTKLEDSAMYFCASSVSPGYGYTFGSGTRLTVV.

This clonotype occurred a few times. This chain joins TRBV7-3 and TRBJ2-5, with D unresolved. V was trimmed by 4 bases and J by 2 bases, leaving 8 bases between them. Germline-derived CDR1 and CDR2 are SGHTA and FQGTGA. CDR3 size: 13 residues. The CDR3 here is CASSSGRQETQYF. CDR3 nucleotides: TGTGCCAGCAGCTCCGGACGGCAAGAGACCCAGTACTTC.

The CDR3 DNA is TGTGCCAGCAGCCTTGTCCCATCCTACGAGCAGTACTTC. Translation: CASSLVPSYEQYF. The chain has TRBV14 and TRBJ2-7, with D unresolved. CDR3 length equals 13 residues. Trimming cost V 4 bases and J 1 base, with 8 bases left between them. Germline CDR1 SGHDN, CDR2 FVKESK.

The chain uses TRBV6-2 or TRBV6-3 and TRBJ1-4, with unresolved D. Trimming took 6 bases from V and 7 from J, leaving 6 bases between them. This CDR3 spans 11 amino acids. CDR1 MNHEY and CDR2 SVGEGT come from the germline V gene. The CDR3 sequence: CASRLAEKLFF. The CDR3, as DNA: TGTGCCAGCAGACTAGCTGAAAAACTGTTTTTT.